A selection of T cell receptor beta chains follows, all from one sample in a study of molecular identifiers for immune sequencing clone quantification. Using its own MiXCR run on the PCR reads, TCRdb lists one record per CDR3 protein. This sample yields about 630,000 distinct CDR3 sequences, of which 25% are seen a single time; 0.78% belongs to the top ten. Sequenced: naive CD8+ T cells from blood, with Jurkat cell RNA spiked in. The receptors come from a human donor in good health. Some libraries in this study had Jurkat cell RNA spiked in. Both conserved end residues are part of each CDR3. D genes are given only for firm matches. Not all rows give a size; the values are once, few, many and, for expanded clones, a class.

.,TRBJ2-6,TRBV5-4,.,TGTGCCAGCAGCGTGGACAGTCGCTCTGGGGCCAACGTCCTGACTTTC,CASSVDSRSGANVLTF
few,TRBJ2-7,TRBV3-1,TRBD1,TGTGCCAGCAGCCTAAGTGCCGGGACAGATACGTTTTCTCCGTACGAGCAGTACTTC,CASSLSAGTDTFSPYEQYF
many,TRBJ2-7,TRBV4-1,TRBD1,TGCGCCAGCAGCCCAAAGGACAGGGGGTACGAGCAGTACTTC,CASSPKDRGYEQYF
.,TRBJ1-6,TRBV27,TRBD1,TGTGCCAGCAGTTTTGGGACAGGGAATTCACCCCTCCACTTT,CASSFGTGNSPLHF
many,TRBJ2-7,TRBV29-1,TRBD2,TGCAGCGTTGAGAGCGGGAGGTCCTCCTACGAGCAGTACTTC,CSVESGRSSYEQYF
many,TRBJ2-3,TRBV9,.,TGTGCCAGCACCCCGTTGGGGGGCCGAGATACGCAGTATTTT,CASTPLGGRDTQYF
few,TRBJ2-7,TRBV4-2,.,TGTGCCAGCAGCCAAGAAGTATCGGCATCTTCCTACGAGCAGTACTTC,CASSQEVSASSYEQYF
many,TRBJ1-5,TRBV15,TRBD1,TGTGCCACCAGCGTAAGCCTGGGACAGGGCTTTGTGGGCAATCAGCCCCAGCATTTT,CATSVSLGQGFVGNQPQHF
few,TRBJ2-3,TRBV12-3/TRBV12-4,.,TGTGCCAGCAGTTTTCGGCAGGGGAACACAGATACGCAGTATTTT,CASSFRQGNTDTQYF
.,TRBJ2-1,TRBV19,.,TGTGCCAGTAGTACCCTGACTAGTTCGAGTGAGCAGTTCTTC,CASSTLTSSSEQFF
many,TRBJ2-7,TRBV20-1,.,TGCAGTGCTAGGGAGGGTTGGGGCTACGAGCAGTACTTC,CSAREGWGYEQYF
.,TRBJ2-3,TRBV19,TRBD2,TGTGCCAGTAGGTCCGGGACTAGAGGCACAGCTACGCAGTATTTT,CASRSGTRGTATQYF
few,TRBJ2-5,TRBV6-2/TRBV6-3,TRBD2,TGTGCCAGCAGTTACCTAGCGGGGGGTCAAGAGACCCAGTACTTC,CASSYLAGGQETQYF
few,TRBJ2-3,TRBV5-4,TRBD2,TGTGCCAGCAGTTCTATTAGCGGGGGCACAGATACGCAGTATTTT,CASSSISGGTDTQYF
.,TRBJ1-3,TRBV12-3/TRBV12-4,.,TGTGCCAGCAGGGTGGACATCTTAGCTGGAAACACCATATATTTT,CASRVDILAGNTIYF
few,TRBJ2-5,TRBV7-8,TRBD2,TGTGCCAGCAGCTTAGACCGTCGGGGGGGCGGGGAGACCCAGTACTTC,CASSLDRRGGGETQYF
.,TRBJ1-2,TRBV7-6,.,TGTGCCAGCAGCCCCGGAGAGACGGCATACGGCTACACCTTC,CASSPGETAYGYTF